This TCR beta chain was sequenced for a study of T cells expressing NK-cell markers. The study, taken as a whole, reports: The CD3+CD56-NKG2C+ fraction was also led by these clonotypes in several donors. In about 6 donors, dominant CD3+CD56+NKG2C+ clonotypes ranked among the top 10 CD8+ clonotypes.

For this clonotype: Its antigen is as yet unknown.

TCRdb processed the 5' RACE reads again and assigns one entry to each CDR3 protein, with no DNA. The sample has 500,000 to 700,000 distinct CDR3 sequences. The CDR3 runs to 13 residues. The V gene's germline CDR1 is GTSNPN and CDR2 SVGIG (reference sequence). The clonotype was recovered from a man between 18 and 35 years old in good health. The sequenced sample consisted of blood T cells: a sorted CD56 or NKG2C T cell subset, CD4+ or CD8+ T cells, or bulk PBMC T cells (not recorded which). The chain joins TRBV30 to TRBJ2-7. The CDR3 is CAWSGAVSYEQYF.